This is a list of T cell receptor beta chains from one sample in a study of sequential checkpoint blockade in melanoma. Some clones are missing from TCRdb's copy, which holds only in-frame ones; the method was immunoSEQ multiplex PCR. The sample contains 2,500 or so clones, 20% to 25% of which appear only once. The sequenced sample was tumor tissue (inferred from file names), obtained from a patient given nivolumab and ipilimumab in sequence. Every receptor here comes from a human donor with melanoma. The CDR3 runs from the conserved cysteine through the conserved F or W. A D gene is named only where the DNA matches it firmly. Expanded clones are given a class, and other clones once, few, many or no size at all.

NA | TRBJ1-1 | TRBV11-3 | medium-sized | CASSLVSGDTEAFF | TGTGCCAGCAGCTTAGTCTCGGGAGACACTGAAGCTTTCTTT
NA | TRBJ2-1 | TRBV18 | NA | CASSPPVEGADNEQFF | TGTGCCAGCTCACCACCCGTGGAGGGGGCTGACAATGAGCAGTTCTTC
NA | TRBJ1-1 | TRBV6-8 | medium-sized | CASSSRAGGNTEAFF | TGTGCCAGCAGTTCCAGGGCCGGAGGGAACACTGAAGCTTTCTTT
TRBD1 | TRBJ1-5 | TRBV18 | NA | CASSPQGANQPQHF | TGTGCCAGCTCACCTCAGGGGGCGAATCAGCCCCAGCATTTT
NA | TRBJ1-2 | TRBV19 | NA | CASSTYPRTFGYTF | TGTGCCAGTAGTACATACCCCCGGACATTTGGCTACACCTTC
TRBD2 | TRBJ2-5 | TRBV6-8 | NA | CASSTELAGVGETQYF | TGTGCCAGCAGTACAGAACTAGCGGGAGTGGGGGAGACCCAGTACTTC
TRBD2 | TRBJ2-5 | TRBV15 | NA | CATSRGGGPQETQYF | TGTGCCACCAGCAGAGGCGGGGGGCCCCAAGAGACCCAGTACTTC
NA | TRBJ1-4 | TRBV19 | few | CASSIQGRKLFF | TGTGCCAGTAGTATACAGGGTAGAAAACTGTTTTTT
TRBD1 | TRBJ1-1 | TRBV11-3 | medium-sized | CASSLQGGQMNTEAFF | TGTGCCAGCAGCTTACAGGGGGGACAGATGAACACTGAAGCTTTCTTT
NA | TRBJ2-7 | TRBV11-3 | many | CASSLRTRQAEQYF | TGTGCCAGCAGCTTAAGGACAAGGCAGGCCGAGCAGTACTTC
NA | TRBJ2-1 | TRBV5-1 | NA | CASSLGRGPYNEQFF | TGCGCCAGCAGCTTGGGACGGGGGCCCTACAATGAGCAGTTCTTC
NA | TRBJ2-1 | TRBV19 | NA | CASSTLGYNEQFF | TGTGCCAGTAGTACACTCGGATACAATGAGCAGTTCTTC
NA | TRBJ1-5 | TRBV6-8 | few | CASKGTGNQPQHF | TGTGCCAGCAAGGGGACGGGTAATCAGCCCCAGCATTTT
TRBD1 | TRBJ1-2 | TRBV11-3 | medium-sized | CASSPVARGQYGYTF | TGTGCCAGCAGCCCCGTGGCCAGGGGGCAATATGGCTACACCTTC
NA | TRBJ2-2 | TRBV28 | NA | CASSGGSGELFF | TGTGCCAGCAGTGGTGGCTCCGGGGAGCTGTTTTTT
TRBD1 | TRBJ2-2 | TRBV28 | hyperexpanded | CASSRTGGYTGELFF | TGTGCCAGCAGTCGTACAGGGGGCTACACCGGGGAGCTGTTTTTT
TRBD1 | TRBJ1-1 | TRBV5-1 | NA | CASSPGTGNTEAFF | TGCGCCAGCAGCCCCGGGACAGGGAACACTGAAGCTTTCTTT
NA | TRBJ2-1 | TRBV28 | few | CARGQRGPSYNEQFF | TGTGCCCGTGGCCAGAGGGGACCCTCCTACAATGAGCAGTTCTTC
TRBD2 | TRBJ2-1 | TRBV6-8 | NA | CASSYMLAGIRGGSYNEQFF | TGTGCCAGCAGTTACATGCTAGCGGGAATCAGGGGTGGATCCTACAATGAGCAGTTCTTC
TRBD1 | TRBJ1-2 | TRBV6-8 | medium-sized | CASSYSTWDRDHGYTF | TGTGCCAGCAGTTACTCCACGTGGGACAGGGATCATGGCTACACCTTC
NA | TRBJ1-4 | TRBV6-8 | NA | CASRSRTPGNEKLFF | TGTGCCAGCAGGAGTAGGACCCCTGGTAATGAAAAACTGTTTTTT
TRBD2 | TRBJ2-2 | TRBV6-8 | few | CASGTSDTGELFF | TGTGCCAGTGGGACTAGCGACACCGGGGAGCTGTTTTTT
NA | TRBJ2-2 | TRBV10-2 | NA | CASGMGAGELFF | TGCGCCAGCGGGATGGGGGCCGGGGAGCTGTTTTTT
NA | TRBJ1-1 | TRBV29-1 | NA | CSVEDLGTEAFF | TGCAGCGTTGAAGATCTGGGGACTGAAGCTTTCTTT
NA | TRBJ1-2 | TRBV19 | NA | CASQGGNYGYTF | TGTGCCAGTCAGGGCGGAAACTATGGCTACACCTTC
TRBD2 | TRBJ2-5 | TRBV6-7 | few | CASSQRARLAWGETQYF | TGTGCCAGCAGTCAAAGGGCCCGACTAGCGTGGGGGGAGACCCAGTACTTC
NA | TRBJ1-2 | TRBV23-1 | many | CASSQVSGATGYTF | TGCGCCAGCAGCCAAGTGTCTGGGGCGACGGGCTACACCTTC
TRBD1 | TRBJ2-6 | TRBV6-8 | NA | CASTPGQRPSGANVLTF | TGTGCCAGCACCCCGGGACAGAGACCTTCTGGGGCCAACGTCCTGACTTTC
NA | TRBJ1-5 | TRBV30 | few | CAWSVQGAGNQPQHF | TGTGCCTGGAGTGTACAAGGGGCTGGCAATCAGCCCCAGCATTTT
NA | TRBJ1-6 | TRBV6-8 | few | CASSSWRNSPLHF | TGTGCCAGCAGTTCGTGGCGCAATTCACCCCTCCACTTT
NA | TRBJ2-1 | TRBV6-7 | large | CASSYSGEQFF | TGTGCCAGCAGTTACTCAGGGGAGCAGTTCTTC
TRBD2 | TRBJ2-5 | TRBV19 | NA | CASRPGAGGAQETQYF | TGTGCCAGTAGACCGGGGGCGGGAGGCGCCCAAGAGACCCAGTACTTC
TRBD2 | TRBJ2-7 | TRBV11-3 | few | CASSFAGGPRYEQYF | TGTGCCAGCAGCTTTGCGGGAGGGCCTCGGTACGAGCAGTACTTC
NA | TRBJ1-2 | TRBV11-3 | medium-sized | CASSSAGQVLDGYTF | TGTGCCAGCAGCTCCGCCGGGCAGGTTTTGGATGGCTACACCTTC
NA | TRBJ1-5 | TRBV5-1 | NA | CASSLGASNQPQHF | TGCGCCAGCAGCTTGGGGGCGAGCAATCAGCCCCAGCATTTT
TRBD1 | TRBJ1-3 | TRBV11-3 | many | CASSDGQGSGNTIYF | TGTGCCAGCAGCGACGGACAGGGTTCTGGAAACACCATATATTTT
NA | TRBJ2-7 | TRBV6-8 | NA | CASRVKAGVLAQYF | TGTGCCAGCAGGGTGAAGGCAGGGGTATTGGCGCAGTACTTC
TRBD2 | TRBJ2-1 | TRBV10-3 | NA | CAISEGLAGELVEQFF | TGTGCCATCAGTGAGGGACTAGCGGGGGAATTAGTTGAGCAGTTCTTC
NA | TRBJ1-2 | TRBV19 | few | CASSLAEVGLSYGYTF | TGTGCCAGTAGTTTAGCTGAGGTCGGCCTTTCCTATGGCTACACCTTC
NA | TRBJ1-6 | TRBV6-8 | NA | CASSFPGSPLHF | TGTGCCAGCAGTTTCCCTGGGTCACCCCTCCACTTT
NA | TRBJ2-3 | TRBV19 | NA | CASSEVDTQYF | TGTGCCAGTAGCGAGGTGGATACGCAGTATTTT
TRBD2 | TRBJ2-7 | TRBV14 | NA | CASSRLAGGYEQYF | TGTGCCAGCAGCAGACTAGCGGGAGGCTACGAGCAGTACTTC